At least ten counts were recorded for the clone carrying this T cell receptor (beta chain). As yet, its antigen is unknown. This CDR3 has 16 amino acids. Unmatched junction bases numbered 2, after V lost 3 bases and J lost 2 bases. CDR1 and CDR2 (germline): KGHDR, SFDVKD. The record originates from a study of identical twins. The study's findings and limits: Shared out-of-frame alpha sequences (those common to twins) showed excess low generation probability. The models systematically underestimated how much out-of-frame TCR alpha was shared in monozygotic twins. Abundant cord blood beta clonotypes carried fewer insertions; memory repertoires showed none.

Among all donors, each was a healthy Caucasian. TCRdb analysed the 5' RACE reads with MiXCR anew, one entry per CDR3 protein. The table has 260,000 or so distinct CDR3 sequences, 7.5% seen once. This sample was also put to use in a study of yellow fever vaccine responses in identical twins.

Sequencing was performed on CD8+ T cells sorted from blood. V is TRBV24-1 and J is TRBJ2-5, with 13 bases lining up with TRBD2. The TCR was taken from a woman younger than 30 in good health. CDR3 region: CATSDLLAGGQETQYF. For the CDR3, the DNA is TGTGCCACCAGTGATCTACTAGCGGGGGGGCAAGAGACCCAGTACTTC.